This is a list of T cell receptor beta chains from one sample in a study of shared T cell receptors in the human thymus. Only in-frame clones appear in the TCRdb table, and some are missing; sequencing was by immunoSEQ multiplex PCR. The sample comprises hundreds of thousands of clones, 70% to 90% of which are singletons, and about 0.0094% rests with the top ten. The same data also went into a second study, on human thymus T cells.

The specimen sequenced was thymocytes. These receptors originate from a boy in the first two years of life with a congenital heart defect. Both conserved end residues are part of each CDR3. The order of the fields is clone size, V gene, D gene, J gene, CDR3 protein, CDR3 DNA. The D gene is left open where the match is weak. Clone size is stated in some rows and not others, as once, few, many or a class when expanded.

abundance: -; v_gene: TRBV6-1; d_gene: TRBD2; j_gene: TRBJ2-5; CDR3aa: CASPLAGGTETQYF; CDR3nt: TGTGCCAGCCCACTAGCGGGAGGAACGGAGACCCAGTACTTC
abundance: -; v_gene: TRBV19; d_gene: -; j_gene: TRBJ2-7; CDR3aa: CASRPILESGEQYF; CDR3nt: TGTGCCAGTAGACCGATACTAGAGTCGGGGGAGCAGTACTTC
abundance: -; v_gene: TRBV19; d_gene: -; j_gene: TRBJ1-1; CDR3aa: CASSIEGYTEAFF; CDR3nt: TGTGCCAGTAGTATAGAGGGCTACACTGAAGCTTTCTTT
abundance: -; v_gene: TRBV9; d_gene: TRBD2; j_gene: TRBJ2-3; CDR3aa: CASSVSGREVGTDTQYF; CDR3nt: TGTGCCAGCAGCGTAAGCGGGAGAGAAGTAGGGACAGATACGCAGTATTTT
abundance: -; v_gene: TRBV9; d_gene: TRBD1; j_gene: TRBJ2-6; CDR3aa: CASSPPDGTEISGANVLTF; CDR3nt: TGTGCCAGCAGCCCTCCCGACGGGACAGAAATTTCTGGGGCCAACGTCCTGACTTTC
abundance: -; v_gene: TRBV5-1; d_gene: -; j_gene: TRBJ2-6; CDR3aa: CASSLWGVGRNSGANVLTF; CDR3nt: TGCGCCAGCAGCTTGTGGGGGGTGGGTCGGAACTCTGGGGCCAACGTCCTGACTTTC
abundance: -; v_gene: TRBV25-1; d_gene: -; j_gene: TRBJ1-3; CDR3aa: CAILSGNTIYF; CDR3nt: TGTGCCATTCTTTCTGGAAACACCATATATTTT
abundance: -; v_gene: TRBV5-1; d_gene: TRBD2; j_gene: TRBJ2-1; CDR3aa: CASRKELATHYNEQFF; CDR3nt: TGCGCCAGCAGAAAAGAACTAGCGACCCACTACAATGAGCAGTTCTTC
abundance: -; v_gene: TRBV5-5; d_gene: -; j_gene: TRBJ1-4; CDR3aa: CASSSTEKLFF; CDR3nt: TGTGCCAGCAGCTCTACCGAAAAACTGTTTTTT
abundance: -; v_gene: TRBV7-9; d_gene: -; j_gene: TRBJ2-5; CDR3aa: CASSIRDSKETQYF; CDR3nt: TGTGCCAGCAGTATCCGGGATAGCAAAGAGACCCAGTACTTC
abundance: few; v_gene: TRBV28; d_gene: -; j_gene: TRBJ2-7; CDR3aa: CASSFREYEQYF; CDR3nt: TGTGCCAGCAGTTTTAGAGAATACGAGCAGTACTTC
abundance: -; v_gene: TRBV29-1; d_gene: -; j_gene: TRBJ2-5; CDR3aa: CSVVNRVEGETQYF; CDR3nt: TGCAGCGTCGTAAACAGGGTTGAGGGAGAGACCCAGTACTTC
abundance: -; v_gene: TRBV29-1; d_gene: TRBD1; j_gene: TRBJ1-2; CDR3aa: CSDGTGNGYTF; CDR3nt: TGCAGCGATGGGACAGGGAATGGCTACACCTTC
abundance: -; v_gene: TRBV27; d_gene: TRBD1; j_gene: TRBJ2-7; CDR3aa: CASSLDRGRVQYF; CDR3nt: TGTGCCAGCAGTTTGGACAGGGGGCGAGTGCAGTACTTC
abundance: -; v_gene: TRBV2; d_gene: TRBD2; j_gene: TRBJ2-4; CDR3aa: CASSPRGLAGTLAKNIQYF; CDR3nt: TGTGCCAGCAGCCCCAGGGGACTAGCGGGGACTTTAGCCAAAAACATTCAGTACTTC
abundance: -; v_gene: TRBV4-3; d_gene: -; j_gene: TRBJ2-7; CDR3aa: CASSQERGYEQYF; CDR3nt: TGCGCCAGCAGCCAAGAGCGGGGCTACGAGCAGTACTTC
abundance: -; v_gene: TRBV15; d_gene: -; j_gene: TRBJ2-1; CDR3aa: CATSRDPPGQFF; CDR3nt: TGTGCCACCAGCAGAGATCCCCCCGGGCAGTTCTTC
abundance: -; v_gene: TRBV23-1; d_gene: TRBD1; j_gene: TRBJ2-2; CDR3aa: CASSHLQGAHTGELFF; CDR3nt: TGCGCCAGCAGTCACCTACAGGGGGCGCACACCGGGGAGCTGTTTTTT
abundance: -; v_gene: TRBV4-1; d_gene: TRBD1; j_gene: TRBJ1-5; CDR3aa: CASSRGTGTDLNQPQHF; CDR3nt: TGCGCCAGCAGCCGCGGAACCGGGACAGATCTTAATCAGCCCCAGCATTTT
abundance: -; v_gene: TRBV7-9; d_gene: -; j_gene: TRBJ2-3; CDR3aa: CASSFRSLARTDTQYF; CDR3nt: TGTGCCAGCAGCTTCAGGTCGCTAGCTCGCACAGATACGCAGTATTTT
abundance: -; v_gene: TRBV10-1; d_gene: TRBD2; j_gene: TRBJ2-3; CDR3aa: CASSGLAGGPDTQYF; CDR3nt: TGCGCCAGCAGTGGTCTAGCGGGAGGCCCAGATACGCAGTATTTT
abundance: -; v_gene: TRBV4-1; d_gene: -; j_gene: TRBJ2-7; CDR3aa: CASSQDRGWEQYF; CDR3nt: TGCGCCAGCAGCCAAGATCGGGGGTGGGAGCAGTACTTC
abundance: -; v_gene: TRBV6-5; d_gene: -; j_gene: TRBJ2-6; CDR3aa: CASSFSNSGANVLTF; CDR3nt: TGTGCCAGCAGTTTCTCCAACTCTGGGGCCAACGTCCTGACTTTC
abundance: -; v_gene: TRBV5-4; d_gene: -; j_gene: TRBJ1-1; CDR3aa: CASSKVMANTEAFF; CDR3nt: TGTGCCAGCAGCAAAGTGATGGCGAACACTGAAGCTTTCTTT
abundance: -; v_gene: TRBV4-3; d_gene: -; j_gene: TRBJ2-1; CDR3aa: CASSQEGVADHYNEQFF; CDR3nt: TGCGCCAGCAGCCAAGAAGGGGTAGCGGACCACTACAATGAGCAGTTCTTC
abundance: -; v_gene: TRBV30; d_gene: TRBD1; j_gene: TRBJ1-1; CDR3aa: CAWSSTQGATEAFF; CDR3nt: TGTGCCTGGAGTTCTACTCAGGGGGCCACTGAAGCTTTCTTT
abundance: -; v_gene: TRBV30; d_gene: -; j_gene: TRBJ2-1; CDR3aa: CAWSLRYWGVNEQFF; CDR3nt: TGTGCCTGGAGTCTTCGTTATTGGGGGGTCAATGAGCAGTTCTTC
abundance: -; v_gene: TRBV27; d_gene: TRBD1; j_gene: TRBJ2-5; CDR3aa: CASSSTGTEQETQYF; CDR3nt: TGTGCCAGCAGTTCCACCGGGACAGAGCAAGAGACCCAGTACTTC
abundance: -; v_gene: TRBV7-9; d_gene: -; j_gene: TRBJ2-7; CDR3aa: CASSLEGQGQYF; CDR3nt: TGTGCCAGCAGCTTAGAGGGGCAGGGCCAGTACTTC
abundance: once; v_gene: TRBV11-3; d_gene: TRBD2; j_gene: TRBJ2-5; CDR3aa: CASSLGLAGTQETQYF; CDR3nt: TGTGCCAGCAGCTTGGGACTAGCGGGGACACAAGAGACCCAGTACTTC
abundance: -; v_gene: TRBV9; d_gene: -; j_gene: TRBJ1-5; CDR3aa: CASSVGEDQPQHF; CDR3nt: TGTGCCAGCAGCGTAGGGGAGGATCAGCCCCAGCATTTT
abundance: -; v_gene: TRBV5-1; d_gene: TRBD1; j_gene: TRBJ2-2; CDR3aa: CASSLGQGANGELFF; CDR3nt: TGCGCCAGCAGCTTGGGTCAGGGGGCAAACGGGGAGCTGTTTTTT
abundance: -; v_gene: TRBV14; d_gene: -; j_gene: TRBJ2-7; CDR3aa: CASSPGSDYEQYF; CDR3nt: TGTGCCAGCAGCCCAGGGTCCGACTACGAGCAGTACTTC
abundance: -; v_gene: TRBV5-1; d_gene: TRBD2; j_gene: TRBJ2-1; CDR3aa: CASSLEWEGRYNEQFF; CDR3nt: TGCGCCAGCAGCTTGGAGTGGGAGGGCCGCTACAATGAGCAGTTCTTC
abundance: once; v_gene: TRBV5-1; d_gene: -; j_gene: TRBJ2-3; CDR3aa: CASSLTGSGPTGDTQYF; CDR3nt: TGCGCCAGCAGCCTGACCGGGAGCGGTCCCACGGGGGATACGCAGTATTTT
abundance: -; v_gene: TRBV4-2; d_gene: -; j_gene: TRBJ2-7; CDR3aa: CASSQGPSDYYEQYF; CDR3nt: TGTGCCAGCAGCCAAGGTCCTAGCGATTACTACGAGCAGTACTTC
abundance: -; v_gene: TRBV5-6; d_gene: TRBD2; j_gene: TRBJ2-2; CDR3aa: CASSCHSRLAGVVGELFF; CDR3nt: TGTGCCAGCAGCTGCCACTCGAGACTAGCGGGAGTAGTCGGGGAGCTGTTTTTT
abundance: -; v_gene: TRBV7-9; d_gene: -; j_gene: TRBJ1-2; CDR3aa: CASSLKHGQGTTNYGYTF; CDR3nt: TGTGCCAGCAGCTTAAAGCACGGCCAGGGCACTACTAACTATGGCTACACCTTC
abundance: -; v_gene: TRBV5-6; d_gene: -; j_gene: TRBJ1-4; CDR3aa: CASSPQGIWEKLFF; CDR3nt: TGTGCCAGCAGCCCCCAGGGGATTTGGGAAAAACTGTTTTTT